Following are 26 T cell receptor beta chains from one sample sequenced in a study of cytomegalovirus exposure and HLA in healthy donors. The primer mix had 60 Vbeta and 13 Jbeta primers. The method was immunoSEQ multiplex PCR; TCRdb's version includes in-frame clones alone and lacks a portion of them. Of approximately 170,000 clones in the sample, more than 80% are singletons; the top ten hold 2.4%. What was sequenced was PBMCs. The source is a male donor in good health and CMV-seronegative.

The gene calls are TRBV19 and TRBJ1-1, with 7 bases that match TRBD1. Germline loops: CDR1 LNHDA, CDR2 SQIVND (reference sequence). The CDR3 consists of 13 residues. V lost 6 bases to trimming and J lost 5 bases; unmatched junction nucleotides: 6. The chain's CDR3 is CASSRQGRTEAFF. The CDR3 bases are TGTGCCAGTAGCAGACAGGGACGTACTGAAGCTTTCTTT.

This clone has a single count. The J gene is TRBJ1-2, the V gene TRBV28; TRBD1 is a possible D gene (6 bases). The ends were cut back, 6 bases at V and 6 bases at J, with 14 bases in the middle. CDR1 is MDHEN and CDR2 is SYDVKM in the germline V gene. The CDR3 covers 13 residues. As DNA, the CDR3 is TGTGCCAGCAGCTCCGGGGGGGCTCATGGCTACACCTTC. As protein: CASSSGGAHGYTF.

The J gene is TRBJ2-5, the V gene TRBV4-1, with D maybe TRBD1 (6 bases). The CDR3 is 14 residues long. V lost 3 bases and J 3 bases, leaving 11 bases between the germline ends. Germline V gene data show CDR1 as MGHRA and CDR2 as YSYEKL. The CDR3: CASSQKNREETQYF. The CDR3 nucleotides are TGCGCCAGCAGCCAGAAGAACAGGGAAGAGACCCAGTACTTC.

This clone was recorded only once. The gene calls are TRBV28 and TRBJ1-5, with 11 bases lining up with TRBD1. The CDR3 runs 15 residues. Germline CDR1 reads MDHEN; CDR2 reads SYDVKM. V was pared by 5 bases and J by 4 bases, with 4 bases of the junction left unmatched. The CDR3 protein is CASSRGTGGNQPQHF. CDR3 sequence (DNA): TGTGCCAGCAGTAGGGGGACAGGGGGGAATCAGCCCCAGCATTTT.

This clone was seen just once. The CDR3 DNA reads TGTGCCAGCAGTGAGGACGGGGGACATTCACCCCTCCACTTT. It encodes CASSEDGGHSPLHF. J is TRBJ1-6 and V is TRBV25-1; possibly TRBD1 for D (5 bases). V was shortened by 3 bases and J by 8 bases, with 11 bases between the two germline ends. Per germline, CDR1 MGHDK and CDR2 SYGVNS. This CDR3 region has 14 residues.

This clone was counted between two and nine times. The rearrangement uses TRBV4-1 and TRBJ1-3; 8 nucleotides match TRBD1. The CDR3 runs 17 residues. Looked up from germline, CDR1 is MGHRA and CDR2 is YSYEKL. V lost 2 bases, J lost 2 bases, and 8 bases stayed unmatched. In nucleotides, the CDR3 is TGCGCCAGCAGCCAACTTATCGGACAGGGCCCTGGAAACACCATATATTTT. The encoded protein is CASSQLIGQGPGNTIYF.

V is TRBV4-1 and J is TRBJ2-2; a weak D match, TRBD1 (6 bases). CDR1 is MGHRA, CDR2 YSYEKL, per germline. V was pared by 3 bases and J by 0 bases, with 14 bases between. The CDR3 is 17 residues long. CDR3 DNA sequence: TGCGCCAGCAGCCAGTACTCCGGGACAACGAACACCGGGGAGCTGTTTTTT. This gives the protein CASSQYSGTTNTGELFF.

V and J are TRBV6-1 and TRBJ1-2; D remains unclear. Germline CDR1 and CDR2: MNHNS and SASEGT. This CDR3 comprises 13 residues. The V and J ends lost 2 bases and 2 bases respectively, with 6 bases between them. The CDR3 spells CASSETRNYGYTF. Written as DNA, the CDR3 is TGTGCCAGCAGTGAAACGAGGAACTATGGCTACACCTTC.

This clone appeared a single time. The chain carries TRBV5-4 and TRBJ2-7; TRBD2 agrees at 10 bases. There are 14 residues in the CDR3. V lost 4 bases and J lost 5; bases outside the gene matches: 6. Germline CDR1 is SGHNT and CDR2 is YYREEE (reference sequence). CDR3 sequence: CASSRAGGPHEQYF. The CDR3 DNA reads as TGTGCCAGCAGCCGAGCGGGGGGGCCCCACGAGCAGTACTTC.

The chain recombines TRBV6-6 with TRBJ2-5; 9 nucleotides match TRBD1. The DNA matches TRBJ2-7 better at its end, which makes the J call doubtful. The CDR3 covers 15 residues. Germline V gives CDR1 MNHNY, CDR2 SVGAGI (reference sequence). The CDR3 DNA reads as TGTGCCAGCAGTCGGCCCGGGACAGGGACCTACGAGCAGTACTTC. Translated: CASSRPGTGTYEQYF.

In DNA form, the CDR3 reads TGCAGCGTTGGCGGAGTTCCCTCCTACAATGAGCAGTTCTTC. This gives the protein CSVGGVPSYNEQFF. V is TRBV29-1 and J is TRBJ2-1; the D is unclear. CDR1 and CDR2 from the germline V gene are SQVTM and ANQGSEA. Trimming shortened V by 4 bases and J by 0 bases, and 10 bases separated the two germline ends. The CDR3 totals 14 residues.

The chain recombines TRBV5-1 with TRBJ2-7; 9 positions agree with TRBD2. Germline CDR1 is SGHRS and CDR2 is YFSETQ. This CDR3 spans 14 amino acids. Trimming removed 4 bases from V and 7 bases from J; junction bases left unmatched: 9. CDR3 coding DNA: TGCGCCAGCAGCCTTAGCGGGAGACTGCGGGAGCAGTACTTC. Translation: CASSLSGRLREQYF.

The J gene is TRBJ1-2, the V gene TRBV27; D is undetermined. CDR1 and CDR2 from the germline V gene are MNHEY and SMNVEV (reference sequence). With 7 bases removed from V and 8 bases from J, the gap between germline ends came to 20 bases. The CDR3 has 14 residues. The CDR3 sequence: CASTSRRGEQGYTF. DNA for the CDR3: TGTGCCAGCACCTCCCGGCGGGGAGAACAAGGCTACACCTTC.

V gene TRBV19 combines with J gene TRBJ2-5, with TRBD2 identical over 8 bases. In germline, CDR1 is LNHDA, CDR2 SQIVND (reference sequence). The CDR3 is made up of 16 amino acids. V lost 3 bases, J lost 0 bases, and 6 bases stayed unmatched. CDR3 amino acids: CASSIGASGYQETQYF. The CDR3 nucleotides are TGTGCCAGTAGTATTGGAGCTAGCGGGTACCAAGAGACCCAGTACTTC.

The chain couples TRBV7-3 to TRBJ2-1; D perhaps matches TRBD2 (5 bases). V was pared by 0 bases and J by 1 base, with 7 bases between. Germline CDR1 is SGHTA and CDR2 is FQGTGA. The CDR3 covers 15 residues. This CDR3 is CASSLTSVSYNEQFF. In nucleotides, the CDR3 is TGTGCCAGCAGCTTAACTAGCGTATCCTACAATGAGCAGTTCTTC.

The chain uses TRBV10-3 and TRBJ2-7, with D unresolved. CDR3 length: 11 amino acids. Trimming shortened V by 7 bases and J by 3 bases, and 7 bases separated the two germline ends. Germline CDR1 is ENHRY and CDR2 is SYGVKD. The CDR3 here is CAIMQDYEQYF. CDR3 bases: TGTGCCATCATGCAGGACTACGAGCAGTACTTC.

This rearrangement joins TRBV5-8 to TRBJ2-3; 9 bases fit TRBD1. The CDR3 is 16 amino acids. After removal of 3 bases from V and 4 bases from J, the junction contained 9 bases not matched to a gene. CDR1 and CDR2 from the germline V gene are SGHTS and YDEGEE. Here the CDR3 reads CASSSLHRGRADTQYF. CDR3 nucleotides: TGTGCCAGCAGCTCCCTTCACAGGGGGCGTGCAGATACGCAGTATTTT.

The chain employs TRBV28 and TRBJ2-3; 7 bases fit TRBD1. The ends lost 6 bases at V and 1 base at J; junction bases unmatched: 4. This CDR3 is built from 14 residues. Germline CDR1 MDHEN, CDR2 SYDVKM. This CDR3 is CASSRGQGTDTQYF. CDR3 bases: TGTGCCAGCAGCCGAGGACAGGGCACAGATACGCAGTATTTT.

CDR3 loop: CASSPDRGREKLFF. The CDR3 bases are TGTGCCAGCAGCCCTGACAGGGGGCGTGAAAAACTGTTTTTT. V gene TRBV28 combines with J gene TRBJ1-4; the match to TRBD1 covers 10 bases. CDR1 and CDR2 (germline): MDHEN, SYDVKM. With V trimmed by 6 bases and J by 7 bases, 5 bases remained unmatched. This CDR3 has 14 residues.

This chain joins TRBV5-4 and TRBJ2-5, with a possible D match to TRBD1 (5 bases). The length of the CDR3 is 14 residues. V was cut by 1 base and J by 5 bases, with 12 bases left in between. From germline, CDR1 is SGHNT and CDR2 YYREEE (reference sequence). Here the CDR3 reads CASSLRTTKETQYF. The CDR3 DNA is TGTGCCAGCAGCTTGAGGACAACGAAGGAGACCCAGTACTTC. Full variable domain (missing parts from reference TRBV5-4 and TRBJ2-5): ETGVTQSPTHLIKTRGQQVTLRCSSQSGHNTVSWYQQALGQGPQFIFQYYREEENGRGNFPPRFSGLQFPNYSSELNVNALELDDSALYLCASSLRTTKETQYFGPGTRLLVL.

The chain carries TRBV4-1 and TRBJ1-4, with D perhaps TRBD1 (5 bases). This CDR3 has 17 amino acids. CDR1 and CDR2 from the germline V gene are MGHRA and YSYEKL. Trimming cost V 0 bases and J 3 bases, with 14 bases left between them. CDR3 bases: TGCGCCAGCAGCCAAGATTGGGGGGGACGGGCTAATGAAAAACTGTTTTTT. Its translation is CASSQDWGGRANEKLFF.

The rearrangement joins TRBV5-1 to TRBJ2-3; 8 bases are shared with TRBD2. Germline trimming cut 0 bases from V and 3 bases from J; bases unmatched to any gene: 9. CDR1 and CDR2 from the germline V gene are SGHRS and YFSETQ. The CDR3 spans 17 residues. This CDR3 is CASSLAASGRRTDTQYF. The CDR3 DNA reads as TGCGCCAGCAGCTTGGCCGCTAGCGGGCGTAGGACAGATACGCAGTATTTT.

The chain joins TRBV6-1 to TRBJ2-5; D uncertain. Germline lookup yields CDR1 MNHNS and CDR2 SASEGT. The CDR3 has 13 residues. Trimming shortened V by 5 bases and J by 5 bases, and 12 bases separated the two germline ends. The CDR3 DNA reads TGTGCCAGCAGTTTGAAGACTTGGGAGACCCAGTACTTC. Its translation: CASSLKTWETQYF.

The CDR3 loop reads CASSYSGGRSYEQYF. Here the CDR3 DNA reads TGTGCCAGCAGTTACTCGGGGGGGCGCTCCTACGAGCAGTACTTC. The chain carries TRBV6-5 and TRBJ2-7, with D possibly TRBD2 on 7 matching bases. Between the trimmed V and J ends, which lost 0 bases and 0 bases, there was a span of 9 bases. The germline CDR1 and CDR2 sequences are MNHEY and SVGAGI. The CDR3 is 15 amino acids.

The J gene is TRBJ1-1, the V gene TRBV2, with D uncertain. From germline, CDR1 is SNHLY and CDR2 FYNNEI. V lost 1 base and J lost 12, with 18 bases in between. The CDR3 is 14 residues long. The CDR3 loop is CASSEVPAGGSSFF. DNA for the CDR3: TGTGCCAGCAGTGAAGTGCCGGCAGGAGGCTCATCTTTCTTT.

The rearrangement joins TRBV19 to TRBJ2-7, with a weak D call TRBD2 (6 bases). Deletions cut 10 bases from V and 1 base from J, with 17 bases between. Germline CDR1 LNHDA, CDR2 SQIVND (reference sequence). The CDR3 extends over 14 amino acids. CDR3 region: CATKVEGSSYEQYF. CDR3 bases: TGTGCCACTAAGGTGGAGGGAAGTTCCTACGAGCAGTACTTC.